This TCR beta chain was sequenced in a study of blood T cell repertoires in COVID-19. Study context: The origin of the acute and convalescent COVID-19 samples was the United States, Italy and Spain. PBMCs, B-cell-depleted T cells, or T cells provided the cDNA or gDNA that made up the material.

The CDR3 totals 16 residues. V shed 3 bases, J shed 5 bases, and the junction held 13 bases outside the gene matches. Germline CDR1 and CDR2: LNHDA and SQIVND (reference sequence). The authors' processing: Reference gene primer amplification in the assay estimated nucleated cell counts. Assay: immunoSEQ multiplex PCR; the TCRdb copy retains only in-frame clones and omits some. The V and J calls and the clone size are those of that table, but D and trimming were determined from the DNA. The sample carries about 110,000 clones, 80% to 90% recorded once. The sequence was collected from a man in his forties with active or convalescent COVID-19. The genes are TRBV19 and TRBJ2-7; TRBD2 matches 7 bases. Sequencing was performed on peripheral blood. CDR3 protein: CASSIGGGAAFDEQYF. The CDR3 DNA reads TGTGCCAGTAGTATCGGCGGGGGAGCTGCCTTTGACGAGCAGTACTTC.